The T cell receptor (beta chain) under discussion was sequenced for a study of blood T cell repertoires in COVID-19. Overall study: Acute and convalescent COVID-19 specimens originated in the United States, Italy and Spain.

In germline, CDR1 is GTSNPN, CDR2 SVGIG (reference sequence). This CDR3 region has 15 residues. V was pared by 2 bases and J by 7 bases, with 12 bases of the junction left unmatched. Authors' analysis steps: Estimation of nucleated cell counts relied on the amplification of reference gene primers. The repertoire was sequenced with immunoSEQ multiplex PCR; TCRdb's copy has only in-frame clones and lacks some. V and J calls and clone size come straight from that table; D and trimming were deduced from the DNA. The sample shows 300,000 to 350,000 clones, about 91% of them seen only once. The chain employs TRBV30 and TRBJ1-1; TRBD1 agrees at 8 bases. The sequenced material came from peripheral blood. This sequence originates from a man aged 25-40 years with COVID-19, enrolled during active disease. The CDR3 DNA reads TGTGCCTGGAGTCCAGATTACAGGGGGAATGGTGAAGCTTTCTTT. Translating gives CAWSPDYRGNGEAFF.